These 3 T cell receptor beta chains originate from one sample sequenced in a study of cytomegalovirus exposure and HLA in healthy donors. Primers for the PCR totalled 60 Vbeta and 13 Jbeta. Measured with immunoSEQ multiplex PCR; TCRdb has only the in-frame clones, and not every one. Of over 50,000 clones listed, roughly 90% are singletons. Sequencing was carried out using PBMCs. The receptors stem from a young man in good health and CMV-seropositive.

This clone has a single count. The chain combines TRBV5-8 with TRBJ2-1, with TRBD1 matching 10 bases. This CDR3 comprises 15 residues. CDR1 and CDR2 (germline): SGHTS, YDEGEE. Trimming removed 0 bases from V and 6 bases from J; junction bases left unmatched: 3. CDR3 loop: CASSLEWTGGNEQFF. The CDR3 DNA sequence: TGTGCCAGCAGCTTGGAATGGACAGGGGGCAATGAGCAGTTCTTC.

V gene TRBV5-1 combines with J gene TRBJ1-1; 8 nucleotides agree with TRBD1. J lost 0 bases, V lost 3 bases, and 10 bases had no gene match. Germline V gene sequence: CDR1 SGHRS, CDR2 YFSETQ. The CDR3 spans 17 residues. For the CDR3, the DNA is TGCGCCAGCAGCTCACTACGGACAGGGTCCATGAACACTGAAGCTTTCTTT. This translates into CASSSLRTGSMNTEAFF.

This chain links TRBV4-3 with TRBJ2-1; tentatively, D is TRBD2 (5 bases). Germline CDR1 and CDR2: LGHNA and YSLEER. Trimming stripped 1 base from V and 4 bases from J, with 11 bases between. There are 15 residues in the CDR3. CDR3 sequence: CASSQGIAWYNEQFF. CDR3 DNA: TGCGCCAGCAGCCAAGGGATAGCGTGGTACAATGAGCAGTTCTTC.